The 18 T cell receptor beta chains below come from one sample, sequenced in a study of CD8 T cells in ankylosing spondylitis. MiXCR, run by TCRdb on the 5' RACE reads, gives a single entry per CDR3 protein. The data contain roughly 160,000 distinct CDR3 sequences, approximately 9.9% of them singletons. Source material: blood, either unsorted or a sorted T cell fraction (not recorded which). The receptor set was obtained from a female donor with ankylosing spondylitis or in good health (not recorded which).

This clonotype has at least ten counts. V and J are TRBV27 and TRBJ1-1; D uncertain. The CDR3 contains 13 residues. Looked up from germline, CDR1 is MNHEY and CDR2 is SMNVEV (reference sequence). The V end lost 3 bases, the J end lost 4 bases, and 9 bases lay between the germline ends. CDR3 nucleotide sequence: TGTGCCAGCAGTTTTAGTCCCAGCACTGAAGCTTTCTTT. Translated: CASSFSPSTEAFF.

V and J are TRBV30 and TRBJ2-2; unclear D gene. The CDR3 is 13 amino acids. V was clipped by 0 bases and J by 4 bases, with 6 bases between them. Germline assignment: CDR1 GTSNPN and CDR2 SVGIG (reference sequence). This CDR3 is CAWSVNPTGELFF. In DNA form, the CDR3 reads TGTGCCTGGAGTGTAAATCCCACCGGGGAGCTGTTTTTT.

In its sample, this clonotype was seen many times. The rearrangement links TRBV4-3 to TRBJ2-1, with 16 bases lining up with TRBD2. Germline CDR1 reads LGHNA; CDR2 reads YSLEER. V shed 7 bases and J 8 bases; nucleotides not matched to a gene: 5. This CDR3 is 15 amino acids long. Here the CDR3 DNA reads TGCGCCAGCACAAAAGGGACTAGCGGGAGGGATGAGCAGTTCTTC. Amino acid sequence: CASTKGTSGRDEQFF.

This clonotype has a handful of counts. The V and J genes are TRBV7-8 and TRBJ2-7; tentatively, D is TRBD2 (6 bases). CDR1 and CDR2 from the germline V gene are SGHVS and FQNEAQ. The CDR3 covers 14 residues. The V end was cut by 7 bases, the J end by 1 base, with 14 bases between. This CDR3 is CASTLEAGSYEQYF. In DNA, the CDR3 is TGTGCCAGCACCCTTGAGGCGGGATCCTACGAGCAGTACTTC.

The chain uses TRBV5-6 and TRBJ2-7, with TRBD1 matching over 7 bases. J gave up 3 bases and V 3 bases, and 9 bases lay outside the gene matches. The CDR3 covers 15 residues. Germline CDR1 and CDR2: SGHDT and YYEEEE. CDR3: CASSSLTGSIYEQYF. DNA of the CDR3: TGTGCCAGCAGCTCCCTGACAGGGTCTATCTACGAGCAGTACTTC.

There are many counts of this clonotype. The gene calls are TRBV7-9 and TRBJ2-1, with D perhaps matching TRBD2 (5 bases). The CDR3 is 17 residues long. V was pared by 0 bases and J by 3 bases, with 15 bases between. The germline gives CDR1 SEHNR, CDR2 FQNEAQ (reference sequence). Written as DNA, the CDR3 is TGTGCCAGCAGCTTAGCTCCAGCGGCGTCCATCTACAATGAGCAGTTCTTC. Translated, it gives CASSLAPAASIYNEQFF.

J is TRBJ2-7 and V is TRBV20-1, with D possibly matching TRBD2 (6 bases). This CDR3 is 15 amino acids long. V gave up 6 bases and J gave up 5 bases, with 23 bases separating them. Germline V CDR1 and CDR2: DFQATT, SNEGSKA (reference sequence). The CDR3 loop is CSAPSFSGAPHEQYF. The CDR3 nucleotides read TGCAGTGCCCCCAGCTTCTCGGGAGCGCCCCACGAGCAGTACTTC.

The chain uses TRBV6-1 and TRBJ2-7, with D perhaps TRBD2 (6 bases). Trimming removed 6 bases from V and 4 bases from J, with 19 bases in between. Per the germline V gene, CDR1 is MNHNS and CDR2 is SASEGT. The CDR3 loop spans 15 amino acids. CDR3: CASSSYQVGGYEQYF. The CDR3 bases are TGTGCCAGCAGCTCTTACCAGGTGGGAGGATACGAGCAGTACTTC.

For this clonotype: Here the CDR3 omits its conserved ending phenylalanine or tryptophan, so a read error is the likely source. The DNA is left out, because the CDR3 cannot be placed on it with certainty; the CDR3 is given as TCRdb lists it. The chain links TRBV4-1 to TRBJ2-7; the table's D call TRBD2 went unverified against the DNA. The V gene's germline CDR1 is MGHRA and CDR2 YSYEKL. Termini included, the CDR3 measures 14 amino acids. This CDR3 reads CASSQEPYGTPGVI.

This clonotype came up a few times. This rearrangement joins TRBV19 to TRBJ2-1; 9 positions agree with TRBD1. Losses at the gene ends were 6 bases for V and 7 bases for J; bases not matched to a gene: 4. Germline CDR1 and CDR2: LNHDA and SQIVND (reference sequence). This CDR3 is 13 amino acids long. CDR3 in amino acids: CASSDRGRNEQFF. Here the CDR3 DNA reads TGTGCCAGTAGCGACAGGGGGAGGAATGAGCAGTTCTTC.

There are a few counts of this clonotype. CDR3 bases: TGTGCCAGCAGCTTAGGAGTCGGGACTAGCGGGATACAAGAGACCCAGTACTTC. It encodes CASSLGVGTSGIQETQYF. The genes are TRBV11-2 and TRBJ2-5; TRBD2 matches 13 bases. The germline CDR1 and CDR2 sequences are SGHAT and FQNNGV. V was pared by 1 base and J by 2 bases, with 7 bases of the junction left unmatched. This CDR3 spans 18 amino acids.

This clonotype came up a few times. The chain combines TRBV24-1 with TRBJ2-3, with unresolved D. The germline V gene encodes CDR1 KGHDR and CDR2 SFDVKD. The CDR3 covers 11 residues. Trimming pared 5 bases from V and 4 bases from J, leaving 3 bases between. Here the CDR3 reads CATSGPDTQYF. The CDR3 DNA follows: TGTGCCACCAGTGGGCCAGATACGCAGTATTTT.

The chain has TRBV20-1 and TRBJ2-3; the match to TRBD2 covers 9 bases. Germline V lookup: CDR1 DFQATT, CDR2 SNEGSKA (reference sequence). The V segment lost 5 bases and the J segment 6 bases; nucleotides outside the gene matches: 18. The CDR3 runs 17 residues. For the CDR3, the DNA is TGCAGTGCTTCCTCCCTAGCGGGACTCGTCAAGGCGGATACGCAGTATTTT. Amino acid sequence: CSASSLAGLVKADTQYF.

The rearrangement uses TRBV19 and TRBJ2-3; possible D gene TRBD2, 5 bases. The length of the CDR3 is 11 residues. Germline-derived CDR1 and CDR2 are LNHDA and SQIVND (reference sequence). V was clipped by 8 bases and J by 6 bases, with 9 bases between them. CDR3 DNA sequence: TGTGCCAGTCAGTCGGGGGATACGCAGTATTTT. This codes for CASQSGDTQYF.

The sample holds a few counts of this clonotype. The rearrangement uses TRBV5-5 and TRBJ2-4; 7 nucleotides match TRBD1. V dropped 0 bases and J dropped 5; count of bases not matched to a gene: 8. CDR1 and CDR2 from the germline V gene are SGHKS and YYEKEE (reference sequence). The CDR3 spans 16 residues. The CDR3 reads CASSLGPTGVENIQYF. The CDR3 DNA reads TGTGCCAGCAGCTTGGGCCCCACAGGGGTGGAAAACATTCAGTACTTC. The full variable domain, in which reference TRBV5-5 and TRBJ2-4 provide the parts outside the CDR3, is DAGVTQSPTHLIKTRGQQVTLRCSPISGHKSVSWYQQVLGQGPQFIFQYYEKEERGRGNFPDRFSARQFPNYSSELNVNALLLGDSALYLCASSLGPTGVENIQYFGAGTRLSVL.

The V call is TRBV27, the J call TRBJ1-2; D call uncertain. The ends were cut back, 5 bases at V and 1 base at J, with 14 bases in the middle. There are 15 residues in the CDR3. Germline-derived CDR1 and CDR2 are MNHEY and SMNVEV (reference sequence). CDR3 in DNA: TGTGCCAGCAGTCCCGACCCGGCCAATAACTATGGCTACACCTTC. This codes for CASSPDPANNYGYTF.

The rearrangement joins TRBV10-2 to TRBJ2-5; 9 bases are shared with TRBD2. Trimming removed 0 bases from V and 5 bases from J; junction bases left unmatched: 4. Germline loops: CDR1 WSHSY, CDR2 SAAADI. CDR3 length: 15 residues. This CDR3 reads CASSESSGRGETQYF. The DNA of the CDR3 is TGCGCCAGCAGTGAGTCTAGCGGGAGAGGGGAGACCCAGTACTTC.

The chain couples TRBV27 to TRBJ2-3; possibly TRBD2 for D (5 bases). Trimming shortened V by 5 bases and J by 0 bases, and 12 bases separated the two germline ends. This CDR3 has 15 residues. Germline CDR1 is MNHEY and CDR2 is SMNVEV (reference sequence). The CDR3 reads CASSTPGESTDTQYF. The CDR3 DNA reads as TGTGCCAGCAGTACTCCCGGGGAAAGCACAGATACGCAGTATTTT.